The present T cell receptor (beta chain) was sequenced within a study of CD4 T cells in relation to SARS-CoV-2 and coronaviruses. TCRdb's copy holds only in-frame clones and misses some; the assay was immunoSEQ multiplex PCR. The sample has approximately 59,000 clones; about 89% are singletons. Germline CDR1 SGHRS, CDR2 YFSETQ. The V end lost 2 bases, the J end lost 4 bases, and 9 bases lay between the germline ends. The CDR3 is 13 amino acids. Before the COVID-19 pandemic, during about 2010-2018, CD4+ T cells were taken from unexposed donors. This chain links TRBV5-1 with TRBJ1-1; possibly TRBD1 for D (5 bases). Sequenced material: memory CD4+ T cells from PBMCs. The origin of this receptor is a human donor in good health. The CDR3 DNA sequence: TGCGCCAGCAGCTTAGGGGAGGTCACTGAAGCTTTCTTT. Translating it yields CASSLGEVTEAFF.